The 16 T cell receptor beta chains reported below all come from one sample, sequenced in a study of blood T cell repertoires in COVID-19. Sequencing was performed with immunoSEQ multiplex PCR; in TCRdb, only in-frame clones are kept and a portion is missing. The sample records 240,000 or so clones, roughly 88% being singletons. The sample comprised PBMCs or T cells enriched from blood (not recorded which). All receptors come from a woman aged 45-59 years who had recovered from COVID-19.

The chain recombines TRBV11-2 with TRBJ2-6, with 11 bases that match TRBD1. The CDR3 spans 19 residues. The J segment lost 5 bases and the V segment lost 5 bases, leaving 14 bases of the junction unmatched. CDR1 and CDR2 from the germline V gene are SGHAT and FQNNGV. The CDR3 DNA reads TGTGCCAGCAGCCCTAGGGGGACAGGGGGGCGGTGGAGGGCCAACGTCCTGACTTTC. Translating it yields CASSPRGTGGRWRANVLTF.

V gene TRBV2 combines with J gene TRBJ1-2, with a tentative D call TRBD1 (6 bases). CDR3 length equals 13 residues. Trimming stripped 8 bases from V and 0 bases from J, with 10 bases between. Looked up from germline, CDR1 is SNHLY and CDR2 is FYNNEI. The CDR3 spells CASRDNSNYGYTF. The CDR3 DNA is TGTGCCAGCCGGGACAACTCTAACTATGGCTACACCTTC.

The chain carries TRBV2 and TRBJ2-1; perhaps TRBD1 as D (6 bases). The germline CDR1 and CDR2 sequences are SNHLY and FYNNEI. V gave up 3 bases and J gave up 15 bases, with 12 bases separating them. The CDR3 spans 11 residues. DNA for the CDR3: TGTGCCAGCAGTGAGTATCACAGGGCGTTCTTC. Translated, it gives CASSEYHRAFF.

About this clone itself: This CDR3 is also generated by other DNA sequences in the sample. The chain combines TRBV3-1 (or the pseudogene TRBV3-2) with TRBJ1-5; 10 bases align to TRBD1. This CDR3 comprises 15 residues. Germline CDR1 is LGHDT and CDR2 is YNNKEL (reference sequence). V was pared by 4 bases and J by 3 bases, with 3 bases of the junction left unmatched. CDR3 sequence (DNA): TGTGCCAGCAGCCGGGGACAGGGGAACAATCAGCCCCAGCATTTT. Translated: CASSRGQGNNQPQHF.

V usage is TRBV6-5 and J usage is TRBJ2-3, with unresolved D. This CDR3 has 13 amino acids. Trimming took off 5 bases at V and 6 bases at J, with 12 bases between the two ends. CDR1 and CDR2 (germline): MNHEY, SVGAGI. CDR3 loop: CASSREKWDTQYF. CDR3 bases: TGTGCCAGCAGTAGAGAGAAGTGGGATACGCAGTATTTT.

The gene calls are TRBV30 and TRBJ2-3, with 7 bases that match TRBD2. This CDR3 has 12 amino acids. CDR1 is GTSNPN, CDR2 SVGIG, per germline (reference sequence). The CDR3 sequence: CRAAGPRLAQYF. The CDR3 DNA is TGTAGAGCAGCGGGGCCCCGCCTAGCGCAGTATTTT.

CDR3 bases: TGTGCCAGCAGCTTAGCGTACAGGAGCTCCTATAATTCACCCCTCCACTTT. Translated, it gives CASSLAYRSSYNSPLHF. This chain uses TRBV7-6 with TRBJ1-6, with D possibly TRBD1 on 5 matching bases. Trimming removed 0 bases from V and 0 bases from J, with 9 bases in between. There are 17 residues in the CDR3. Germline V gene sequence: CDR1 SGHVS, CDR2 FNYEAQ.

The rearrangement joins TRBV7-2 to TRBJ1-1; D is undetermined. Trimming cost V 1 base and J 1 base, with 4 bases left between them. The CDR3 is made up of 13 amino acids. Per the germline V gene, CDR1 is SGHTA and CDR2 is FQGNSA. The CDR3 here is CASSLDRNTEAFF. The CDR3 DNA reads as TGTGCCAGCAGCTTAGATAGGAACACTGAAGCTTTCTTT.

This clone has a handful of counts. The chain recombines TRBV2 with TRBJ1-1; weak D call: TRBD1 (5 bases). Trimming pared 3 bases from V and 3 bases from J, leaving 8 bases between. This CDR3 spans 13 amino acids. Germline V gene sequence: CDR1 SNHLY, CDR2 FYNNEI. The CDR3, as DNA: TGTGCCAGCAGTGATCTCAGGGACACTGAAGCTTTCTTT. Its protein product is CASSDLRDTEAFF.

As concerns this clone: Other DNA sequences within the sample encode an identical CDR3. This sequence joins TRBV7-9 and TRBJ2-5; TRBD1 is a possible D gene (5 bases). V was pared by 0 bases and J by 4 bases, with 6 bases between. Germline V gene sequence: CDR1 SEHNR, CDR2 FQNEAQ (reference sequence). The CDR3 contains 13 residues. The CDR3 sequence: CASSLAGVETQYF. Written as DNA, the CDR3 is TGTGCCAGCAGCTTAGCAGGGGTAGAGACCCAGTACTTC.

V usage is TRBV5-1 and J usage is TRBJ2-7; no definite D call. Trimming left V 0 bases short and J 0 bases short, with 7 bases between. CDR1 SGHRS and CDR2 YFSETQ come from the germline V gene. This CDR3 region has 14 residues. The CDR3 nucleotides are TGCGCCAGCAGCTTGGTTCCCTCCTCCTACGAGCAGTACTTC. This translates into CASSLVPSSYEQYF.

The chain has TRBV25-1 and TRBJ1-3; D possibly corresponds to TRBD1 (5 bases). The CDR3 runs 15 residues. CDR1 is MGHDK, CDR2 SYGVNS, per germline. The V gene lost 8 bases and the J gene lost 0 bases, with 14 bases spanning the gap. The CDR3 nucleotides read TGTGCCAGCTCAATCCATCAGGGCTCTGGAAACACCATATATTTT. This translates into CASSIHQGSGNTIYF.

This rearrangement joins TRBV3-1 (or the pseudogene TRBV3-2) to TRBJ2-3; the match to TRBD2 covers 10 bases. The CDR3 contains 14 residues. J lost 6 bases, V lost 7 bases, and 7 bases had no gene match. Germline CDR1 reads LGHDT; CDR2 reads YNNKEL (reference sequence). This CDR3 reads CASTLAGARDTQYF. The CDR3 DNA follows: TGTGCCAGCACTCTAGCGGGGGCCCGGGATACGCAGTATTTT.

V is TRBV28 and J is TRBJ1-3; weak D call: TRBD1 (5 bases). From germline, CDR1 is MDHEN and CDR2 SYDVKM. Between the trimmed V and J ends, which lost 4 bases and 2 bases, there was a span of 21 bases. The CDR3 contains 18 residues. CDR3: CASSSTTRTPLTGNTIYF. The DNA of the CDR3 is TGTGCCAGCAGTTCAACGACCAGGACACCATTGACTGGAAACACCATATATTTT.

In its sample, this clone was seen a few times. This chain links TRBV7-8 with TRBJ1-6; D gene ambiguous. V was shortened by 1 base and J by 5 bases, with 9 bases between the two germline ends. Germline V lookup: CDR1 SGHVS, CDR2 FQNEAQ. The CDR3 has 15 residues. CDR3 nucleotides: TGTGCCAGCAGCTTAGTAGAGCTGAATAATTCACCCCTCCACTTT. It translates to CASSLVELNNSPLHF. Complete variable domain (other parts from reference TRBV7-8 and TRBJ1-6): GAGVSQSPRYKVAKRGQDVALRCDPISGHVSLFWYQQALGQGPEFLTYFQNEAQLDKSGLPSDRFFAERPEGSVSTLKIQRTQQEDSAVYLCASSLVELNNSPLHFGNGTRLTVT.

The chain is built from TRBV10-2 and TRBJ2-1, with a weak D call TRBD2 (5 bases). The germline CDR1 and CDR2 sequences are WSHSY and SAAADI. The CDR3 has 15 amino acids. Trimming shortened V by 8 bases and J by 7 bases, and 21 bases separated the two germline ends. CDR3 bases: TGCGCCAGCGGGAGTGGCCAGAGATCATTTAATGAGCAGTTCTTC. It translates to CASGSGQRSFNEQFF.